This T cell receptor (beta chain) appears in the sequencing data of a study of blood T cells in healthy people across ages. A sample-barcoded 5' primer and a J-beta primer mix were used in a second PCR of roughly 6 to 11 cycles. From each sample, at least 2.5 million paired-end reads containing CDR3 were obtained. A single record per CDR3 protein comes from TCRdb applying MiXCR to the 5' RACE reads. The data hold some 790,000 distinct CDR3 sequences, with around 26% observed a single time. Sequencing used blood. The clonotype comes from a woman of 80 years or more in good health.

DNA for the CDR3: TGTGCCACCAGTGATTTGTGGGAGACCCAGTACTTC. Protein: CATSDLWETQYF. The chain couples TRBV24-1 to TRBJ2-5; D gene unclear. The CDR3 consists of 12 residues. V was pared by 0 bases and J by 5 bases, with 3 bases between. Germline-derived CDR1 and CDR2 are KGHDR and SFDVKD.